This TCR beta chain derives from a study of OX40 agonist ivuxolimab in advanced cancers. This CDR3 has 13 amino acids. The germline V gene has CDR1 KGHSH and CDR2 LQKENI. V dropped 4 bases and J dropped 2 bases, with 8 bases sitting between them. Sequenced by immunoSEQ multiplex PCR; TCRdb stores in-frame clones only, minus some. The data hold 80,000 to 100,000 clones, with around nine tenths observed a single time. The material sequenced was CD4+ or CD8+ T cells sorted from blood, taken in a trial of the OX40 agonist ivuxolimab. The sequence came from an adult with an advanced solid tumor such as melanoma, head and neck, liver or kidney cancer. The chain employs TRBV18 and TRBJ1-1; D call uncertain. CDR3 region: CASSLQENTEAFF. The CDR3 DNA follows: TGTGCCAGCTCACTTCAGGAAAACACTGAAGCTTTCTTT.